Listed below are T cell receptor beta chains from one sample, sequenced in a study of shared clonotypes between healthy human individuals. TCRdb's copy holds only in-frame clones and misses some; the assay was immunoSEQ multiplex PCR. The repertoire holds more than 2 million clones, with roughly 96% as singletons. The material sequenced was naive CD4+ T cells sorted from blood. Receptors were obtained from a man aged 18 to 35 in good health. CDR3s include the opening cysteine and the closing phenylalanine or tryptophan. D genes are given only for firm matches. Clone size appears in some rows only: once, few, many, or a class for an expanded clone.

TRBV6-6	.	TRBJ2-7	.	CASSPGHYEQYF	TGTGCCAGCAGCCCTGGACACTACGAGCAGTACTTC
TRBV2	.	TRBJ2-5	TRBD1	CASSLTGGREETQYF	TGTGCCAGCAGCTTAACAGGGGGCAGGGAAGAGACCCAGTACTTC
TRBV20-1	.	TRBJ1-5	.	CSARDQPQHF	TGCAGTGCTAGAGATCAGCCCCAGCATTTT
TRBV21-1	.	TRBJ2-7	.	CASSGLDGTYEQYF	TGTGCCAGCAGCGGACTGGACGGGACCTACGAGCAGTACTTC
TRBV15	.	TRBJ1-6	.	CATSRPPRGGNSPLHF	TGTGCCACCAGCAGACCCCCGAGGGGCGGGAATTCACCCCTCCACTTT
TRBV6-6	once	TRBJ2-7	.	CASSYSGQTYEQYF	TGTGCCAGCAGTTACTCAGGGCAGACCTACGAGCAGTACTTC
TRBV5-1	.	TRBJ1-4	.	CASSLGGSGEKLFF	TGCGCCAGCAGCTTAGGAGGGAGCGGTGAAAAACTGTTTTTT
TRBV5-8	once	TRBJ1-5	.	CASSIRDSIGQPQHF	TGTGCCAGCAGCATACGAGACAGCATCGGTCAGCCCCAGCATTTT
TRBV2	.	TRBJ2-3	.	CASSVGSGNTDTQYF	TGTGCCAGCAGTGTAGGTAGCGGAAACACAGATACGCAGTATTTT
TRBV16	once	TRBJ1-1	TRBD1	CASSPRQGGTEAFF	TGTGCCAGCAGCCCCCGACAGGGCGGGACTGAAGCTTTCTTT
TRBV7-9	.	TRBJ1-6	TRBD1	CASSLGDRGVENSPLHF	TGTGCCAGCAGCTTAGGGGACAGGGGAGTTGAAAATTCACCCCTCCACTTT
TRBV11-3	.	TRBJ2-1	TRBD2	CASSLGGTSSYNEQFF	TGTGCCAGCAGCTTAGGTGGGACTAGCTCCTACAATGAGCAGTTCTTC
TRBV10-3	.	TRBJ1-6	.	CAISESSGTGNSPLHF	TGTGCCATCAGTGAGTCTTCCGGGACGGGGAATTCACCCCTCCACTTT
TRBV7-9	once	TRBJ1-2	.	CASSFKANYGYTF	TGTGCCAGCAGCTTTAAGGCTAACTATGGCTACACCTTC
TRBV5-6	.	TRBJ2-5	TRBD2	CASSLAVAGVGETQYF	TGTGCCAGCAGCTTGGCGGTAGCGGGAGTTGGAGAGACCCAGTACTTC
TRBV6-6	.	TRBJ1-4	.	CASNDAGNEKLFF	TGTGCCAGCAACGATGCAGGGAATGAAAAACTGTTTTTT